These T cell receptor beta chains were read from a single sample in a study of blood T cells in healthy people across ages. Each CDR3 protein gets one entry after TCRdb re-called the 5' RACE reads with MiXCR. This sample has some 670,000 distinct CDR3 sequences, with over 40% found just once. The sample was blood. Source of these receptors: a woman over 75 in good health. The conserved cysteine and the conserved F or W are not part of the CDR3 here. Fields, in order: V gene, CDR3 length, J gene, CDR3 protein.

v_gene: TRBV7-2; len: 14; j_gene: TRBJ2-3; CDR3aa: ASSLSGTSGGVIKY
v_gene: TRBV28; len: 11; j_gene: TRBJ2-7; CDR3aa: ASSFFGRYEQY
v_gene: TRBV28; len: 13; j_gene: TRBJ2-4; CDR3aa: ASSLLARAKNIQY
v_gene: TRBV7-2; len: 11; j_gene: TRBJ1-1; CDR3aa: ASSSLPNTEAF
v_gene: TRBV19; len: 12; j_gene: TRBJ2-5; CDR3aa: ASSTGTVQETQY
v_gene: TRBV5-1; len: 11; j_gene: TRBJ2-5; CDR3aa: ASNEAAQETQY
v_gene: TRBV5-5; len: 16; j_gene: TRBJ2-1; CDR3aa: ASSLGRTGHADYNEQF
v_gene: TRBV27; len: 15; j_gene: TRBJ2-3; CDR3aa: ASSLLAAGGRADTQY
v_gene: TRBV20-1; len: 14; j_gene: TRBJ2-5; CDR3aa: SARSQGARAQETQY
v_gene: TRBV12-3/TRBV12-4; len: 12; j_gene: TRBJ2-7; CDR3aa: ASSLGLYSYEQY
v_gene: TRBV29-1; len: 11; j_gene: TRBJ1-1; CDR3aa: SVRPILNTEAF
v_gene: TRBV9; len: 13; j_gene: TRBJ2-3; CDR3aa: ASSVGGQAPLAQY
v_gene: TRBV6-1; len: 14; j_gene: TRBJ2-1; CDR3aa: ASSEWGERGSDEQF
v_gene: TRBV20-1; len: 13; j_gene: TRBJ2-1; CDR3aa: SARKTGGSYNEQF
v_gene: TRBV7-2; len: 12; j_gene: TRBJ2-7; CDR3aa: ASSLDGGALEQY
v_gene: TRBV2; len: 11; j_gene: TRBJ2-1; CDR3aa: ASFRSSYNEQF
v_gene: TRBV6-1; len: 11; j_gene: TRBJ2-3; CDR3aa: ASRGQRRGTQY
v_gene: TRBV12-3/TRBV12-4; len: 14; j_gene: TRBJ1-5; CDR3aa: ASSSGTPYSNQPQH
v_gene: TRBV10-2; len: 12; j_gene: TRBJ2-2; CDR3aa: ASSFGTVLGELF